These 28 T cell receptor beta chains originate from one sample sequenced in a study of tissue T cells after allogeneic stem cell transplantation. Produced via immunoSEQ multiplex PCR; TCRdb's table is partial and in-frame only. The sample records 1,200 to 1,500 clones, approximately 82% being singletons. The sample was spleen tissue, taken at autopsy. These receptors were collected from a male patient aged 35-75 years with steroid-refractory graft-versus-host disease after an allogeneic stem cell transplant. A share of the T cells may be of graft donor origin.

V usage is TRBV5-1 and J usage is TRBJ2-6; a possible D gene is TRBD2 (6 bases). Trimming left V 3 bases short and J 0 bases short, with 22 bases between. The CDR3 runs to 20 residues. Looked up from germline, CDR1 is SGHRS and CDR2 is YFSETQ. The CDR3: CASSSDLDYGGLSGANVLTF. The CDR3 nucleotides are TGCGCCAGCAGCTCGGACCTCGATTACGGGGGACTCTCTGGGGCCAACGTCCTGACTTTC.

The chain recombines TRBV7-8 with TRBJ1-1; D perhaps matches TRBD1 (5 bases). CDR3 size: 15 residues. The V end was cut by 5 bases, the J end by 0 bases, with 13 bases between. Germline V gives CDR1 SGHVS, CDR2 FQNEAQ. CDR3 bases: TGTGCCAGCAGCCCCCCGGGACGGATGAACACTGAAGCTTTCTTT. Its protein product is CASSPPGRMNTEAFF.

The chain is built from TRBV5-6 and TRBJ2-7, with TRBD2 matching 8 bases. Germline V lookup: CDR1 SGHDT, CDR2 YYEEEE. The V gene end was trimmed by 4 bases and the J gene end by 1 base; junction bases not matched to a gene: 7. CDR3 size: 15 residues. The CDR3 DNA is TGTGCCAGCAGCCCTGGACTAGCTAAGTCCTACGAGCAGTACTTC. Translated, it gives CASSPGLAKSYEQYF.

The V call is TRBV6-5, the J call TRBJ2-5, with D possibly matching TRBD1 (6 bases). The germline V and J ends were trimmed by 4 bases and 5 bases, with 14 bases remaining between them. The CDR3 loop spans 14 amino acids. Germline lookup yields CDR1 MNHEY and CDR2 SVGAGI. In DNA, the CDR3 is TGTGCCAGCAGTTCCGGACAGTCGAGGGAGACCCAGTACTTC. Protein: CASSSGQSRETQYF.

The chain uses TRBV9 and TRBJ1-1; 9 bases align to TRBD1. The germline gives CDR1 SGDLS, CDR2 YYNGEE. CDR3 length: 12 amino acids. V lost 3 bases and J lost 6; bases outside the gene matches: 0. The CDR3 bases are TGTGCCAGCAGCGGACAGGGGGCTGAAGCTTTCTTT. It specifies CASSGQGAEAFF.

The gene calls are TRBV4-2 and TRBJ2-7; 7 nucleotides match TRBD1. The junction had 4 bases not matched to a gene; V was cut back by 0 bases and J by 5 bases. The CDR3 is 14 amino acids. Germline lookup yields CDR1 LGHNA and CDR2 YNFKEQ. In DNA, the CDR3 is TGTGCCAGCAGCCAAGATAGGGGGCGGCACGAGCAGTACTTC. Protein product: CASSQDRGRHEQYF.

In DNA, the CDR3 is TGTGCCAGCAGCCAATTCCACCAACTAGCGGGGGGTTTCAATGAGCAGTTCTTC. Its translation is CASSQFHQLAGGFNEQFF. This rearrangement joins TRBV3-1 (or the pseudogene TRBV3-2) to TRBJ2-1; 12 bases are shared with TRBD2. CDR1 is LGHDT, CDR2 YNNKEL, per germline (reference sequence). The CDR3 loop spans 18 amino acids. Unmatched junction bases numbered 11, after V lost 2 bases and J lost 6 bases.

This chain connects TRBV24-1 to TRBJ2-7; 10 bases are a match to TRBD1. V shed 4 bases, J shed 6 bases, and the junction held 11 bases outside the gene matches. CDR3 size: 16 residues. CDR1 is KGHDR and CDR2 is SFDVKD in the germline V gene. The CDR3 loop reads CATSDRDRGRGGEQYF. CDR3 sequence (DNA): TGTGCCACCAGTGACCGCGACAGGGGGCGAGGAGGCGAGCAGTACTTC.

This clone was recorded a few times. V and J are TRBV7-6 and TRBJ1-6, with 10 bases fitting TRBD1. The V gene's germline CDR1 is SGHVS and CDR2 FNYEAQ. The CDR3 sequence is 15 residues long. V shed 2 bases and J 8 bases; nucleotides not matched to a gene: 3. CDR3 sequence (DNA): TGTGCCAGCAGCTTATACGGGACAGGGGATTCACCCCTCCACTTT. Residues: CASSLYGTGDSPLHF.

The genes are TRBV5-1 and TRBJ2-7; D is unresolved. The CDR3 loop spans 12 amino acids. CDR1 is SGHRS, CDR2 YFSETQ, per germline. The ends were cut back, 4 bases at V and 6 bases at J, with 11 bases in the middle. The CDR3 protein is CASSSPSGEQYF. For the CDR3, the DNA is TGCGCCAGCAGCAGCCCCTCCGGCGAGCAGTACTTC.

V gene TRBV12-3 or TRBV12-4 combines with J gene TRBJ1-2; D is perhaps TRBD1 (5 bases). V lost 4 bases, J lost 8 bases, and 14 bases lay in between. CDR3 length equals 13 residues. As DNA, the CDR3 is TGTGCCAGCAGTTGGGACGCGTGGTTGGGCTACACCTTC. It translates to CASSWDAWLGYTF.

CDR3 sequence reads: CASSDSSRGELFF. CDR3 in DNA: TGTGCCAGCAGCGACTCGAGCAGGGGGGAGCTGTTTTTT. The rearrangement uses TRBV9 and TRBJ2-2; D gene unclear. V was trimmed by 3 bases and J by 8 bases, leaving 11 bases between them. The CDR3 is made up of 13 amino acids. Per the germline V gene, CDR1 is SGDLS and CDR2 is YYNGEE.

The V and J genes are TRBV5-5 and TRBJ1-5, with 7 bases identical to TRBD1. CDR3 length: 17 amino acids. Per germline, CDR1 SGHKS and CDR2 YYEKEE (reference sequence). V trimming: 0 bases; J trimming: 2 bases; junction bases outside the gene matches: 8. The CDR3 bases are TGTGCCAGCAGCTTGGTACCGACAGGGTCCGGCAATCAGCCCCAGCATTTT. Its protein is CASSLVPTGSGNQPQHF.

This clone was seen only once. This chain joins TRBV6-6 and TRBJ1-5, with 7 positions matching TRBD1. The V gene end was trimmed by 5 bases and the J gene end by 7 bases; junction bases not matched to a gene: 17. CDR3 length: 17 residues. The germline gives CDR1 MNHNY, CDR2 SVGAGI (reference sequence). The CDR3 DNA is TGTGCCAGCAGTCGAATAGGGTTGACTGGACAGGAACAGCCCCAGCATTTT. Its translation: CASSRIGLTGQEQPQHF.

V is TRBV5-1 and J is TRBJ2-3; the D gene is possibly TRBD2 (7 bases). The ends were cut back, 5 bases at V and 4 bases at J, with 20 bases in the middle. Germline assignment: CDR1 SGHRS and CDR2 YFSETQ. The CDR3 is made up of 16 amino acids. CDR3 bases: TGCGCCAGCAGGAGGGACCGGGGGGCCTCCGCAGATACGCAGTATTTT. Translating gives CASRRDRGASADTQYF.

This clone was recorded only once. CDR3 region: CASSPSSQGNTEAFF. CDR3 nucleotide sequence: TGTGCCAGCAGCCCGAGCAGCCAGGGGAACACTGAAGCTTTCTTT. The chain couples TRBV7-9 to TRBJ1-1, with D perhaps TRBD1 (5 bases). V lost 5 bases and J 1 base, leaving 14 bases between the germline ends. This CDR3 has 15 amino acids. The germline CDR1 and CDR2 sequences are SEHNR and FQNEAQ (reference sequence).

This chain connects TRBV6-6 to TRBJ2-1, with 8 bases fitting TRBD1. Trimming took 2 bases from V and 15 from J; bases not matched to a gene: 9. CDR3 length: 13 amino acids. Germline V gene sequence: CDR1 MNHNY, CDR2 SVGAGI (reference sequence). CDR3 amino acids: CASSYASWDRPFF. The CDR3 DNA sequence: TGTGCCAGCAGTTACGCCTCCTGGGACAGGCCGTTCTTC.

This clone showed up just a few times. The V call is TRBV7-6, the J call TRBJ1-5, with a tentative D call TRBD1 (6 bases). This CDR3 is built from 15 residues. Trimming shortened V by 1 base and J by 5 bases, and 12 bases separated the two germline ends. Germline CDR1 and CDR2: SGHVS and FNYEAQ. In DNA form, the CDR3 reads TGTGCCAGCAGCTTAGGAACAGGGCTTTATCAGCCCCAGCATTTT. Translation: CASSLGTGLYQPQHF.

Written as DNA, the CDR3 is TGTGCCAGCAGCTTAGCGCCCCGCGGCGAGCAGTACTTC. It yields the protein CASSLAPRGEQYF. This chain connects TRBV7-2 to TRBJ2-7; D is uncertain. The V and J ends lost 0 bases and 6 bases respectively, with 9 bases between them. The CDR3 consists of 13 residues. Germline CDR1 and CDR2: SGHTA and FQGNSA. The whole variable domain, remainder taken from reference TRBV7-2 and TRBJ2-7, is GAGVSQSPSNKVTEKGKDVELRCDPISGHTALYWYRQSLGQGLEFLIYFQGNSAPDKSGLPSDRFSAERTGGSVSTLTIQRTQQEDSAVYLCASSLAPRGEQYFGPGTRLTVT.

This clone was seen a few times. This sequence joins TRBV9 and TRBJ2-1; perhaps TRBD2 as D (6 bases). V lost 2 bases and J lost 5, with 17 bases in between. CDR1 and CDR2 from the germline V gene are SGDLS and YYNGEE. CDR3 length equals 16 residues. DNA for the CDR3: TGTGCCAGCAGCGTTGGGTCTAGCGTCTTTGACAATGAGCAGTTCTTC. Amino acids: CASSVGSSVFDNEQFF.

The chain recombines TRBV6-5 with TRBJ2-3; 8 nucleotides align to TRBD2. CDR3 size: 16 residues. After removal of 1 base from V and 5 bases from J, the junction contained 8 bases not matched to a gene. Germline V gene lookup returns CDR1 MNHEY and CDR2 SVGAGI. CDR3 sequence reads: CASSYYGGEGEDTQYF. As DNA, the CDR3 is TGTGCCAGCAGTTACTACGGGGGGGAAGGGGAAGATACGCAGTATTTT.

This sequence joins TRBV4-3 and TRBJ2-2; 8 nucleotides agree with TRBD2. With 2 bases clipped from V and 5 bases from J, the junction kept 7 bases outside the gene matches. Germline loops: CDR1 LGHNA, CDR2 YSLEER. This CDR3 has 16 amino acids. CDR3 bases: TGCGCCAGCAGCCAACCAGCGGGGGTTGAGACCGGGGAGCTGTTTTTT. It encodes CASSQPAGVETGELFF.

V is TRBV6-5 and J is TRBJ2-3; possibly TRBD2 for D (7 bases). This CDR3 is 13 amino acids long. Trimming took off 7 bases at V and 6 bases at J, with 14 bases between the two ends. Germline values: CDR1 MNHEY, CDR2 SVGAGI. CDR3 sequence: CASMPGGWDTQYF. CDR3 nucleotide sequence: TGTGCCAGCATGCCGGGGGGCTGGGATACGCAGTATTTT.

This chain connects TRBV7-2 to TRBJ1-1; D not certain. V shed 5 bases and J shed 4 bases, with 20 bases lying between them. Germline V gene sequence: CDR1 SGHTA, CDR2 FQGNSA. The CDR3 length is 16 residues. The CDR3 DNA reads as TGTGCCAGCAGCCCAGCGATTGGGCTAGTCGGCACTGAAGCTTTCTTT. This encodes CASSPAIGLVGTEAFF.

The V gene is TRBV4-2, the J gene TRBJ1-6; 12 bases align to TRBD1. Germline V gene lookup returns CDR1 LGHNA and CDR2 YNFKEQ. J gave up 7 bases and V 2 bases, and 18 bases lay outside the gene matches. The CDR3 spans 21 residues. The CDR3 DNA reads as TGTGCCAGCAGCCAAACGACCGGGACAGGGGGCGCACTGGGAATCAATTCACCCCTCCACTTT. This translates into CASSQTTGTGGALGINSPLHF.

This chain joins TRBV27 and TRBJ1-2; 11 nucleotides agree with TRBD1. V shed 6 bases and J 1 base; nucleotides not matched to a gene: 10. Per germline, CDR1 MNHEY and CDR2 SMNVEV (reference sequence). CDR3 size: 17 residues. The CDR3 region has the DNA TGTGCCAGCAGCCGGACAGGGGGCAGGACACTTAACTATGGCTACACCTTC. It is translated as CASSRTGGRTLNYGYTF.

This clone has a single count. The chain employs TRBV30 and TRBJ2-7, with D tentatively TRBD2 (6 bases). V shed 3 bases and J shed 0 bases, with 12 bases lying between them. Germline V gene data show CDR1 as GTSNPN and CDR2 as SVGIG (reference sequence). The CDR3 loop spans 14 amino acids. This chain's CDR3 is CAWRIAAGSYEQYF. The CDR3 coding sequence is TGTGCCTGGAGGATAGCGGCGGGCTCCTACGAGCAGTACTTC.

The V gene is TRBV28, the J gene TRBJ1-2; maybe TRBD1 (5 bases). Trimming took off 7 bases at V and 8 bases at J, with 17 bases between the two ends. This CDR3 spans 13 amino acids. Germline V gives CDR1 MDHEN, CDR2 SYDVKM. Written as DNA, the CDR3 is TGTGCCAGCATTGGGGGTATGGGGCGAGGCTACACCTTC. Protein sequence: CASIGGMGRGYTF.